Sequencing of this T cell receptor (beta chain) was carried out in a study of cytomegalovirus exposure and HLA in healthy donors. Assay used: immunoSEQ multiplex PCR; TCRdb lists only in-frame clones, some missing. Of over 200,000 clones listed, almost 90% are singletons. From the 120-subject validation cohort, which was separate from the approximately 700-subject first cohort, the donors were drawn. V gave up 2 bases and J gave up 4 bases, with 15 bases separating them. This CDR3 has 15 amino acids. The germline gives CDR1 LGHNA, CDR2 YSLEER. The genes are TRBV4-3 and TRBJ2-7; D possibly corresponds to TRBD1 (6 bases). Input material: PBMCs. This TCR derives from a woman aged 18-30 years in good health and CMV-seronegative. The CDR3, as DNA: TGCGCCAGCAGCCAACACCGGGACACACGTTACGAGCAGTACTTC. Residues: CASSQHRDTRYEQYF.